Below are 3 T cell receptor beta chains sequenced from a single sample in a study of shared clonotypes between healthy human individuals. Here immunoSEQ multiplex PCR was the method, and the copy in TCRdb shows in-frame clones only, minus some. The table shows roughly 2,500,000 clones, with 90% to 95% occurring only once. Sequences were obtained from naive CD4+ T cells from PBMCs. The sample's subset: CD45RA+ positively selected. The source is a man younger than 35 in good health. Some clones in this sample may be carry-over from other donors' samples.

This clone was seen more than once but under ten times. J is TRBJ2-2 and V is TRBV4-2; D is ambiguous. This CDR3 is built from 13 residues. CDR1 is LGHNA and CDR2 is YNFKEQ in the germline V gene. Trimming cost V 4 bases and J 7 bases, with 10 bases left between them. The CDR3 loop reads CASSPPRHGELFF. The CDR3 DNA sequence: TGTGCCAGCAGCCCCCCCCGTCACGGGGAGCTGTTTTTT.

J is TRBJ2-7 and V is TRBV5-4, with 10 bases matching TRBD2. The ends lost 4 bases at V and 4 bases at J; junction bases unmatched: 14. CDR1 and CDR2 from the germline V gene are SGHNT and YYREEE (reference sequence). The CDR3 contains 17 residues. CDR3 sequence: CASSPQGLAGVYYEQYF. The CDR3 DNA reads TGTGCCAGCAGCCCCCAGGGGCTAGCGGGAGTATATTACGAGCAGTACTTC.

The chain combines TRBV18 with TRBJ1-1; no clear D. The CDR3 has 15 residues. Trimming stripped 5 bases from V and 1 base from J, with 14 bases between. Germline assignment: CDR1 KGHSH and CDR2 LQKENI. CDR3 coding DNA: TGTGCCAGCTCATTACGGGTCACTGAGAACACTGAAGCTTTCTTT. It codes for CASSLRVTENTEAFF. Full variable domain (rest looked up from reference TRBV18 and TRBJ1-1): NAGVMQNPRHLVRRRGQEARLRCSPMKGHSHVYWYRQLPEEGLKFMVYLQKENIIDESGMPKERFSAEFPKEGPSILRIQQVVRGDSAAYFCASSLRVTENTEAFFGQGTRLTVV.